This T cell receptor beta chain was identified during a study of blood T cells in healthy people across ages. Regarding the study as a whole: Higher diversity and more naive CD4+ cells were features of long-lived donors, compared to aged donors. Across samples, TCR beta diversity tracked strongly with naive T cell percentage. The authors considered diversity estimates from one million T cells to be underestimates.

Alongside a J-beta primer mix, a sample-barcoded 5' primer served in a second PCR lasting roughly 6 to 12 cycles. MiXCR, applied by TCRdb to the 5' RACE reads, yields one record per CDR3 protein. The top ten hold less than 8% of the sample, which has about 1.5 million distinct CDR3 sequences, about 40% seen once. This clonotype was seen ten or more times. Its matching antigen is unknown. This CDR3 has 11 amino acids. The V gene's germline CDR1 is DFQATT and CDR2 SNEGSKA (reference sequence). V dropped 6 bases and J dropped 12 bases, with 15 bases sitting between them. Sample: blood. The rearrangement joins TRBV20-1 to TRBJ2-1; D call uncertain. This receptor was identified in a woman younger than 30 in good health. The CDR3 region is CSARSTRGQFF. In nucleotides, the CDR3 is TGCAGTGCCAGATCGACCCGTGGGCAGTTCTTC.